This T cell receptor beta chain was documented in a study of cytomegalovirus exposure and HLA in healthy donors. Study findings and constraints: For cytomegalovirus status, the classifier reportedly gave diagnoses with high specificity and sensitivity.

Points on this clone: Its antigen remains unknown. Within the sample, other DNA sequences also encode this same CDR3.

V was pared by 5 bases and J by 6 bases, with 11 bases between. This CDR3 has 14 residues. Germline V lookup: CDR1 SEHNR, CDR2 FQNEAQ (reference sequence). Primers included in the PCR were 60 Vbeta and 13 Jbeta primers. Profiling relied on immunoSEQ multiplex PCR, and the TCRdb table lists in-frame clones only, not all of them. Of 85,000 to 130,000 clones in the sample, 75% were seen once. The sequenced sample was PBMCs. The source is a man aged 35-49 years in good health and CMV-seronegative. The chain employs TRBV7-9 and TRBJ1-6, with D possibly being TRBD1 (6 bases). The CDR3 DNA sequence: TGTGCCAGCAGCCCTGGACAGACTAATTCACCCCTCCACTTT. It encodes CASSPGQTNSPLHF. Based on the CDR3 plus reference TRBV7-9 and TRBJ1-6, the full variable domain is DTGVSQNPRHKITKRGQNVTFRCDPISEHNRLYWYRQTLGQGPEFLTYFQNEAQLEKSRLLSDRFSAERPKGSFSTLEIQRTEQGDSAMYLCASSPGQTNSPLHFGNGTRLTVT.